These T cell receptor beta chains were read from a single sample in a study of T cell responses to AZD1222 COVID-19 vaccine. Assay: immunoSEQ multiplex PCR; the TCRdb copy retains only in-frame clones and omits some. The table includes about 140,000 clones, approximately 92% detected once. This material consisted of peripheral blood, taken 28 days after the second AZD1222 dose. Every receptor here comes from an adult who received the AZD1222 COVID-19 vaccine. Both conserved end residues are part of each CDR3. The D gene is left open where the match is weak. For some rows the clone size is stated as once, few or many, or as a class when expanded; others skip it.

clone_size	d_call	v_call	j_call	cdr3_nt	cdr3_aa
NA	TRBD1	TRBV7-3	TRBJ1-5	TGTGCCAGCAGCTTAACGGTAACAGGGGATAGCAATCAGCCCCAGCATTTT	CASSLTVTGDSNQPQHF
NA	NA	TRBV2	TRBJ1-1	TGTGCCAGCAGTGAGTTATCTAGCGGGACGGACGAAGCTTTCTTT	CASSELSSGTDEAFF
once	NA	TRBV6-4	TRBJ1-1	TGTGCCAGCGAGAGGACACCCACTGAAGCTTTCTTT	CASERTPTEAFF
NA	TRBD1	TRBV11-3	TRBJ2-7	TGTGCCATCGGACAGGGGCCCTACGAGCAGTACTTC	CAIGQGPYEQYF
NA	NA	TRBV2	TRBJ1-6	TGTGCCAGCAGTGGCGGGGCTGCCTCACCCCTCCACTTT	CASSGGAASPLHF
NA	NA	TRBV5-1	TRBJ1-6	TGCGCCAGCAGCAGGGAGACCGTTGGCGATTCACCCCTCCACTTT	CASSRETVGDSPLHF
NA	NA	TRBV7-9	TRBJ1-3	TGTGCCAGCAGCTTAATTCAGGCAGCTGGAAACACCATATATTTT	CASSLIQAAGNTIYF
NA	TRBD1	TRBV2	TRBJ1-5	TGTGCCAGCAACAAAGGGACAGGGCAGGGTCAGCCCCAGCATTTT	CASNKGTGQGQPQHF
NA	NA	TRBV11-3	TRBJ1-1	TGTGCCAGCAGCTTAAGCGGAACGAAAACTGAAGCTTTCTTT	CASSLSGTKTEAFF
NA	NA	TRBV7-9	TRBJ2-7	TGTGCCAGCAGCTTATTGGGGTGGCAGCCCTCCTACGAGCAGTACTTC	CASSLLGWQPSYEQYF